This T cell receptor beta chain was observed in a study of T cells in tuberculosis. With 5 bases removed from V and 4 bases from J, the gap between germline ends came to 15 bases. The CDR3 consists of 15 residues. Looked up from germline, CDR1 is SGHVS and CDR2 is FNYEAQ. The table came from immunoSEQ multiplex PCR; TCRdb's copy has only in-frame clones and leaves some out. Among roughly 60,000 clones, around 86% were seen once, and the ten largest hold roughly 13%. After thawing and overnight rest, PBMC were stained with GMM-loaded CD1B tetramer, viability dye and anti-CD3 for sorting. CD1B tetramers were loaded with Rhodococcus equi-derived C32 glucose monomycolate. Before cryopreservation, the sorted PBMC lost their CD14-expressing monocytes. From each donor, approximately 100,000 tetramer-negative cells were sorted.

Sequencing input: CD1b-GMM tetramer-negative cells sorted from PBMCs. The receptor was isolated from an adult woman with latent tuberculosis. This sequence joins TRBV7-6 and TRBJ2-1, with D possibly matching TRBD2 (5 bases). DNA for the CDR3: TGTGCCAGCAGCCCCCCGGAGGTGCGGTACAATGAGCAGTTCTTC. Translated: CASSPPEVRYNEQFF.